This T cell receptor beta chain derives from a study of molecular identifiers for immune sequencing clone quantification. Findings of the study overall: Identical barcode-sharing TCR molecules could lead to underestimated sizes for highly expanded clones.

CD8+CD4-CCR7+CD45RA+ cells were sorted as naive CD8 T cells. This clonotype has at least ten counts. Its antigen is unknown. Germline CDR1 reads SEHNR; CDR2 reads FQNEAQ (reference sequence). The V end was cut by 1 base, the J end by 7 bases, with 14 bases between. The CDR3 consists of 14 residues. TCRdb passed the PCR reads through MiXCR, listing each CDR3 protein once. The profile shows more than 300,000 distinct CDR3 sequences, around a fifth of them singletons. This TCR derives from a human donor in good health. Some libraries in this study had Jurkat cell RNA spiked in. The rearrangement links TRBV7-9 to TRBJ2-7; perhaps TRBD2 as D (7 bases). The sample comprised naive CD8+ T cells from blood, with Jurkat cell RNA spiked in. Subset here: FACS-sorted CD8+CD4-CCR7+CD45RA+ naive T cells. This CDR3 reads CASSLVAGAEEQYF. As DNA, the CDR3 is TGTGCCAGCAGCTTAGTGGCGGGGGCCGAGGAGCAGTACTTC.